Following are 3 T cell receptor beta chains from one sample sequenced in a study of T cells in Graves' hyperthyroidism and ophthalmopathy. The investigators amplified TCR beta CDR3 regions from RNA transcripts. The primer set for the first-round RT-PCR of the TCR CDR3 was HTBI. TCRdb processed the multiplex PCR reads anew with MiXCR; each CDR3 protein has one entry. The sample includes about half a million distinct CDR3 sequences, roughly 16% of them seen just once. The source material was blood. The source of these receptors is a woman between 25 and 40 years old with Graves' ophthalmopathy.

CDR3 sequence (DNA): TGTGCCAGCAGTTTTGGGATCTCAACTAGCGGGAGCCTGAACGAGCAGTACTTC. Its translation: CASSFGISTSGSLNEQYF. The rearrangement links TRBV12-3 or TRBV12-4 to TRBJ2-7; 11 bases are a match to TRBD2. The CDR3 runs 18 residues. V shed 3 bases and J 5 bases; nucleotides not matched to a gene: 15.

This clonotype has ten or more counts. The V and J genes are TRBV18 and TRBJ2-5; TRBD2 might be the D (6 bases). V was trimmed by 3 bases and J by 3 bases, leaving 8 bases between them. The CDR3 has 13 amino acids. Germline V lookup: CDR1 KGHSH, CDR2 LQKENI. CDR3 DNA: TGTGCCAGCTCACCCGGGACTGAAGAGACCCAGTACTTC. Its translation: CASSPGTEETQYF. Complete variable domain (other parts from reference TRBV18 and TRBJ2-5): NAGVMQNPRHLVRRRGQEARLRCSPMKGHSHVYWYRQLPEEGLKFMVYLQKENIIDESGMPKERFSAEFPKEGPSILRIQQVVRGDSAAYFCASSPGTEETQYFGPGTRLLVL.

In regard to this clonotype: Just one base apart from a much larger clone, this may be a read error. The chain employs TRBV4-3 and TRBJ2-2, with 12 bases aligning to TRBD1. With V trimmed by 4 bases and J by 7 bases, 4 bases remained unmatched. The CDR3 spans 15 residues. The V gene's germline CDR1 is LGHNA and CDR2 YSLEER. CDR3 DNA: TGCGCCAGCAGCCCCGGGACAGGGGGCGTCGGGGAGCTGTTTTTT. Translated, it gives CASSPGTGGVGELFF.